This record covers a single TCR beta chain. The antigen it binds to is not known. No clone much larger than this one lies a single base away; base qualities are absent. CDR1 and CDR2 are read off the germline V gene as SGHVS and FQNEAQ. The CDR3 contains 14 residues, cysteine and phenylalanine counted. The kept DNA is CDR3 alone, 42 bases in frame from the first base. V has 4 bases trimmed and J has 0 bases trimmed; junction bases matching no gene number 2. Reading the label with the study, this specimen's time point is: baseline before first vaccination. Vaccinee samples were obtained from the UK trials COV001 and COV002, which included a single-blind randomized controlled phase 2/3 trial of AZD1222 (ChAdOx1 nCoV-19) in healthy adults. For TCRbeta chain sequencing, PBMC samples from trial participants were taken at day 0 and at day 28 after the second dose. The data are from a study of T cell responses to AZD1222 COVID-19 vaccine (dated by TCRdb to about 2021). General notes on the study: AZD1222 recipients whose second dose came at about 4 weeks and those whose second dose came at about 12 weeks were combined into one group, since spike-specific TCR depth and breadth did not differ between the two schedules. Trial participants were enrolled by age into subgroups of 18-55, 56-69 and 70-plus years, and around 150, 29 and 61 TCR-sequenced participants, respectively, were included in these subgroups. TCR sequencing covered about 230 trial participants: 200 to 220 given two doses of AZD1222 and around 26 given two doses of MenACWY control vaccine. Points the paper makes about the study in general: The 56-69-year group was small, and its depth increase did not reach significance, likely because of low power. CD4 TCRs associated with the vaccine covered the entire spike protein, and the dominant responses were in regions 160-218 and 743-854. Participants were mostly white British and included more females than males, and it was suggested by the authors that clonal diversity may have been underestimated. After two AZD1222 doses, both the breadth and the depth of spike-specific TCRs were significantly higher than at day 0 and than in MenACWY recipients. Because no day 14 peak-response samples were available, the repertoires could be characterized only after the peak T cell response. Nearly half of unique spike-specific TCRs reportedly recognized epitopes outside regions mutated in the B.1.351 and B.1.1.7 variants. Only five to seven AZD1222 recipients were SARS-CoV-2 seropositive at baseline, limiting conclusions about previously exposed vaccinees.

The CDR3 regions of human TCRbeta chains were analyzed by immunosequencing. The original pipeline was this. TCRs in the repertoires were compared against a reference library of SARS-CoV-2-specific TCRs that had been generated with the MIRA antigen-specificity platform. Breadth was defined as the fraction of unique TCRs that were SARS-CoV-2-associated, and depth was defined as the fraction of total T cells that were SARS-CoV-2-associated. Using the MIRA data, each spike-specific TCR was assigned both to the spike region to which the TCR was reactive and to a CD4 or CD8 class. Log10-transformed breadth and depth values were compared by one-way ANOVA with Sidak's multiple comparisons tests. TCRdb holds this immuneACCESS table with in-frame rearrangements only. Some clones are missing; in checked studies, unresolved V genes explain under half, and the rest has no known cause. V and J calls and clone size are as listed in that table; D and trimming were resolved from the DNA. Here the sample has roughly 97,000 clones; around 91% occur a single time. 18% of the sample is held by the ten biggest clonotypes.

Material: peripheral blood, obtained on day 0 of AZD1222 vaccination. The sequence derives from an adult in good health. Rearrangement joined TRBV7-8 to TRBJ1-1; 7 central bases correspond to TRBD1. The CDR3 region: CASSWGQLNTEAFF. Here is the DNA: TGTGCCAGCAGCTGGGGACAGTTGAACACTGAAGCTTTCTTT.